The 7 T cell receptor beta chains presented below share a single source sample, sequenced in a study of T cells in Graves' hyperthyroidism and ophthalmopathy. Amplification targeted TCR beta CDR3 regions from RNA transcripts. First-round RT-PCR with HTBI primers amplified the TCR CDR3 region. In TCRdb, the multiplex PCR reads were re-called with MiXCR into one record per CDR3 protein. Of about 740,000 distinct CDR3 sequences listed, around 15% are singletons. Sequenced material: blood. Receptors were obtained from a woman in her late teens or twenties with Graves' hyperthyroidism.

This clonotype was counted ten times or more. The chain combines TRBV28 with TRBJ1-2; D perhaps matches TRBD1 (6 bases). The V and J ends lost 6 bases and 8 bases respectively, with 16 bases between them. The CDR3 loop spans 13 amino acids. Germline values: CDR1 MDHEN, CDR2 SYDVKM. CDR3 in amino acids: CASRGRGFWGYTF. The CDR3 DNA sequence: TGTGCCAGCAGGGGCAGGGGATTTTGGGGCTACACCTTC.

This clonotype was detected many times. V is TRBV20-1 and J is TRBJ2-7; 7 bases fit TRBD1. Looked up from germline, CDR1 is DFQATT and CDR2 is SNEGSKA (reference sequence). After removal of 5 bases from V and 6 bases from J, the junction contained 4 bases not matched to a gene. CDR3 length: 11 amino acids. The CDR3 region is CSAPRGTEQYF. For the CDR3, the DNA is TGCAGTGCTCCCAGGGGGACCGAGCAGTACTTC.

This clonotype was seen only a few times. The chain links TRBV11-3 to TRBJ2-2; 7 positions agree with TRBD1. V dropped 5 bases and J dropped 2; count of bases not matched to a gene: 8. CDR1 is SGHNT, CDR2 YENEEA, per germline. This CDR3 is 16 amino acids long. The CDR3 DNA is TGTGCCAGCAGCCACCGACAGGGCTTAAACACCGGGGAGCTGTTTTTT. This gives the protein CASSHRQGLNTGELFF.

In this sample, this clonotype turned up many times. The J gene is TRBJ2-7, the V gene TRBV28, with 7 bases matching TRBD2. Germline CDR1 and CDR2: MDHEN and SYDVKM. V was pared by 8 bases and J by 2 bases, with 6 bases of the junction left unmatched. The CDR3 sequence is 13 residues long. CDR3 in amino acids: CASRGSFTYEQYF. CDR3 nucleotides: TGTGCCAGCCGCGGGAGTTTTACCTACGAGCAGTACTTC.

The chain combines TRBV20-1 with TRBJ2-3, with 7 bases aligning to TRBD2. V lost 5 bases to trimming and J lost 0 bases; unmatched junction nucleotides: 8. The length of the CDR3 is 15 residues. The germline gives CDR1 DFQATT, CDR2 SNEGSKA (reference sequence). The DNA of the CDR3 is TGCAGTGCTCTAGCGGCAATGTCTAGCACAGATACGCAGTATTTT. This codes for CSALAAMSSTDTQYF.

This clonotype was recorded a few times. The chain is built from TRBV6-1 and TRBJ2-7; TRBD2 aligns across 7 bases. The CDR3 runs to 14 residues. The ends lost 5 bases at V and 6 bases at J; junction bases unmatched: 10. CDR1 and CDR2 from the germline V gene are MNHNS and SASEGT. CDR3 coding DNA: TGTGCCAGCAGTCCCCTTGCGGGAGTCGGCGAGCAGTACTTC. Protein product: CASSPLAGVGEQYF.

This clonotype was seen a handful of times. The CDR3 is CASSINGRAGVTDTQYF. The CDR3 region has the DNA TGTGCCAGTAGTATCAACGGTCGGGCGGGAGTCACAGATACGCAGTATTTT. V is TRBV19 and J is TRBJ2-3; 7 nucleotides align to TRBD2. Germline CDR1 reads LNHDA; CDR2 reads SQIVND (reference sequence). The CDR3 extends over 17 amino acids. After removal of 3 bases from V and 2 bases from J, the junction contained 11 bases not matched to a gene.